This T cell receptor beta chain derives from a study of Tregs in tolerant kidney transplant recipients. Sequencing used immunoSEQ multiplex PCR; TCRdb keeps in-frame clones, though not all of them. The sample yields approximately 66,000 clones, 75% to 90% seen once. CD4+CD25+CD127- Tregs, CD4+CD25- non-Tregs, CD4 and CD8 cells were sorted. V gave up 6 bases and J gave up 2 bases, with 17 bases separating them. The CDR3 is 15 amino acids. Germline loops: CDR1 MDHEN, CDR2 SYDVKM. Material: Tregs from blood, obtained before the transplant. This chain connects TRBV28 to TRBJ2-7, with TRBD1 as a possible D gene (6 bases). This sequence was found in a human donor who received a combined kidney and bone marrow transplant. The DNA for the CDR3 is TGTGCCAGCAGGCCACTGGGACATCCTCCCTACGAGCAGTACTTC. It codes for CASRPLGHPPYEQYF.